A selection of T cell receptor beta chains follows, all from one sample in a study of OX40 agonist ivuxolimab in advanced cancers. The method was immunoSEQ multiplex PCR; TCRdb's version includes in-frame clones alone and lacks a portion of them. The table has fewer than 50,000 clones, about 86% seen once. The sample here was CD4+ or CD8+ T cells sorted from blood, taken in a trial of the OX40 agonist ivuxolimab. The origin of the receptors is an adult with an advanced solid tumor such as melanoma, head and neck, liver or kidney cancer. CDR3s include the opening cysteine and the closing phenylalanine or tryptophan. A D gene is named only where the DNA matches it firmly. The size field is filled for only some rows; it gives once, few, many or a size class.

clone_size,d_call,v_call,j_call,cdr3_aa,cdr3_nt
.,TRBD1,TRBV10-1,TRBJ2-2,CASSVRQGSPTGELFF,TGCGCCAGCAGTGTGAGACAGGGGTCTCCCACCGGGGAGCTGTTTTTT
once,.,TRBV11-3,TRBJ2-1,CASSPRTVTPHEQFF,TGTGCCAGCAGCCCCCGGACAGTCACCCCCCATGAGCAGTTCTTC
few,TRBD1,TRBV28,TRBJ2-5,CASSFTGVRDQETQYF,TGTGCCAGCAGTTTCACAGGGGTGAGGGACCAAGAGACCCAGTACTTC
medium-sized,TRBD1,TRBV6-5,TRBJ1-6,CATTSTGVNSPLHF,TGTGCCACGACGTCGACAGGGGTTAATTCACCCCTCCACTTT
.,TRBD1,TRBV9,TRBJ1-4,CASSRGTGVEKLFF,TGTGCCAGCAGCCGCGGGACAGGGGTTGAAAAACTGTTTTTT
.,.,TRBV6-5,TRBJ1-5,CASSPGPLSRAQHF,TGTGCCAGCAGCCCGGGGCCCCTATCACGGGCCCAGCATTTT
.,.,TRBV4-3,TRBJ1-2,CASSQDGIHGYTF,TGCGCCAGCAGCCAAGACGGAATTCATGGCTACACCTTC
once,.,TRBV4-3,TRBJ1-6,CASSHATGGPFDNSPLHF,TGCGCCAGCAGCCATGCGACAGGAGGGCCTTTTGATAATTCACCCCTCCACTTT
.,.,TRBV4-1,TRBJ2-7,CASSQDRGYEQYF,TGCGCCAGCAGCCAAGATCGAGGGTACGAGCAGTACTTC
.,.,TRBV5-6,TRBJ1-5,CASSLGYSNQPQHF,TGTGCCAGCAGCTTGGGCTATAGCAATCAGCCCCAGCATTTT
medium-sized,.,TRBV18,TRBJ2-7,CASSPPGRPDGEEQYF,TGTGCCAGCTCACCACCAGGACGACCAGACGGGGAGGAGCAGTACTTC
few,.,TRBV29-1,TRBJ1-2,CSVEPGTEYGYTF,TGCAGCGTTGAACCCGGAACGGAATATGGCTACACCTTC
few,.,TRBV13,TRBJ1-1,CASSQTSDTEAFF,TGTGCCAGCAGCCAGACTTCGGACACTGAAGCTTTCTTT
.,TRBD2,TRBV9,TRBJ2-5,CASSEGTSGGAEETQYF,TGTGCCAGCAGCGAAGGGACTAGCGGGGGGGCGGAGGAGACCCAGTACTTC